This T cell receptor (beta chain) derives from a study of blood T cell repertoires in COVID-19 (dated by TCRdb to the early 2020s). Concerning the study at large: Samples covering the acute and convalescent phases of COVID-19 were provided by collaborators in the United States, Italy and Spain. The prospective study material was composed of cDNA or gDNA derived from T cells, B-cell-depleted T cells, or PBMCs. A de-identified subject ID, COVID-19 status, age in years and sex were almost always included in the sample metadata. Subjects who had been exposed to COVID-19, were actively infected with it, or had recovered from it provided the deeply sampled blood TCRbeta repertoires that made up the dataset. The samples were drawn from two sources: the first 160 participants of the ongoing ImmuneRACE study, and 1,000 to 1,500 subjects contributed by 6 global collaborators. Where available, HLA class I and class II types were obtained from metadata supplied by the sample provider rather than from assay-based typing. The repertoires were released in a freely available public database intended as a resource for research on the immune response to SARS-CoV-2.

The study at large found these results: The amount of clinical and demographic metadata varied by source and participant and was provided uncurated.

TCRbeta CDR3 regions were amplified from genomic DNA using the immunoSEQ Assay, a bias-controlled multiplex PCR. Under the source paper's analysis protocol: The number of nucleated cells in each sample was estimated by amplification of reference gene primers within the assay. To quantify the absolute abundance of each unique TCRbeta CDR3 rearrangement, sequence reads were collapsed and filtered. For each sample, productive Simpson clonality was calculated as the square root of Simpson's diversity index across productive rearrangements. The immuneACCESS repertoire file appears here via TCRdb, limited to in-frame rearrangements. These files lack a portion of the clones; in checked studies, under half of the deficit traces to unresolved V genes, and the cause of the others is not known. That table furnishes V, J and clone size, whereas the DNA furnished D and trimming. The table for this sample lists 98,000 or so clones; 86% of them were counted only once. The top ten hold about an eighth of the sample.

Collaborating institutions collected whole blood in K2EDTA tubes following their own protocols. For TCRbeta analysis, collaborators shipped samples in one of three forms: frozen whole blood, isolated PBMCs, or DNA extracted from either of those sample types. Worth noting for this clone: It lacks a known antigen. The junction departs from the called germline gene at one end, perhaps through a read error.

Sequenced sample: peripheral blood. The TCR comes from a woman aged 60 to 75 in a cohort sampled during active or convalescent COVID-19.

This receptor has the CDR3 CASSDSMKTEAFF. The nucleotide sequence reads as follows: TGTGCCAGCTCCGACTCGATGAAGACTGAAGCTTTCTTT. This receptor chain uses TRBV18 and TRBJ1-1, with the D gene uncertain. CDR1 KGHSH and CDR2 LQKENI are derived from the germline V gene. Including the terminal cysteine and phenylalanine, the CDR3 comprises 13 residues. Here the CDR3 DNA is all that survives: 39 bases in frame from base 1. With the rest looked up from the reference TRBV18 and TRBJ1-1 genes rather than sequenced, the full variable domain is NAGVMQNPRHLVRRRGQEARLRCSPMKGHSHVYWYRQLPEEGLKFMVYLQKENIIDESGMPKERFSAEFPKEGPSILRIQQVVRGDSAAYFCASSDSMKTEAFFGQGTRLTVV.